This T cell receptor (beta chain) was recorded in a study of cytomegalovirus exposure and HLA in healthy donors. Looking at the study overall: Under 85% of some 390 genotyped donors fell in the Caucasian-associated ancestry cluster.

The PCR was carried out with 60 Vbeta primers and 13 Jbeta primers. The table came from immunoSEQ multiplex PCR; TCRdb's copy has only in-frame clones and leaves some out. The repertoire has more than 95,000 clones, roughly 76% of them found once; the top ten carry about 6.9%. Details on this clone: Antigen unknown.

This CDR3 is 15 amino acids long. Germline V CDR1 and CDR2: SGHNT, YYREEE (reference sequence). V lost 7 bases, J lost 2 bases, and 18 bases lay in between. Study-level results: In a later analysis, at a false discovery rate of 0.05, over 15,000 TCR beta sequences were associated with HLA alleles. An assumption of roughly uniform sequencing depth across donors underlay the presence/absence analyses.

The sequenced material came from PBMCs. This TCR derives from a man aged 30 to 39 in good health and CMV-seropositive. The gene calls are TRBV5-4 and TRBJ2-5; perhaps TRBD1 as D (7 bases). CDR3 sequence: CASYRGGSVQETQYF. The CDR3, as DNA: TGTGCCAGCTACAGGGGAGGTTCCGTACAAGAGACCCAGTACTTC. Variable domain in full (rest from reference TRBV5-4 and TRBJ2-5): ETGVTQSPTHLIKTRGQQVTLRCSSQSGHNTVSWYQQALGQGPQFIFQYYREEENGRGNFPPRFSGLQFPNYSSELNVNALELDDSALYLCASYRGGSVQETQYFGPGTRLLVL.